This passage covers 20 T cell receptor beta chains from one sample sequenced in a study of blood T cell repertoires in COVID-19. Assay: immunoSEQ multiplex PCR; the TCRdb copy retains only in-frame clones and omits some. The sample holds roughly 130,000 clones, over 65% seen once. Material for sequencing was peripheral blood. The receptor source for this set is a woman in her seventies with acute or convalescent COVID-19.

The V and J genes are TRBV27 and TRBJ1-6; D remains ambiguous. The CDR3 extends over 15 amino acids. Germline V gene lookup returns CDR1 MNHEY and CDR2 SMNVEV (reference sequence). Trimming shortened V by 0 bases and J by 0 bases, and 3 bases separated the two germline ends. CDR3 sequence: CASSLSASYNSPLHF. CDR3 nucleotide sequence: TGTGCCAGCAGTTTATCAGCCTCCTATAATTCACCCCTCCACTTT.

The gene calls are TRBV2 and TRBJ1-1; D unresolved. The CDR3 spans 13 residues. V shed 4 bases and J shed 4 bases, with 10 bases lying between them. CDR1 and CDR2 from the germline V gene are SNHLY and FYNNEI. CDR3 nucleotides: TGTGCCAGCAGTGGTTTGGGAGGCACTGAAGCTTTCTTT. It codes for CASSGLGGTEAFF.

This sequence joins TRBV10-3 and TRBJ1-1, with D possibly being TRBD1 (5 bases). Germline V gives CDR1 ENHRY, CDR2 SYGVKD. V was cut by 0 bases and J by 3 bases, with 14 bases left in between. The CDR3 sequence is 16 residues long. The CDR3 sequence: CAISESLSTRDTEAFF. Written as DNA, the CDR3 is TGTGCCATCAGTGAGTCCTTATCCACCAGGGACACTGAAGCTTTCTTT.

The chain has TRBV11-2 and TRBJ1-1, with 8 bases that match TRBD1. The CDR3 is 14 residues long. After removal of 4 bases from V and 6 bases from J, the junction contained 7 bases not matched to a gene. Per germline, CDR1 SGHAT and CDR2 FQNNGV. This CDR3 reads CASSSPKQGAEAFF. The CDR3 DNA sequence: TGTGCCAGCAGCTCCCCTAAACAGGGGGCTGAAGCTTTCTTT.

The chain joins TRBV3-1 (or the pseudogene TRBV3-2) to TRBJ1-1; no clear D gene. This CDR3 comprises 15 residues. Per germline, CDR1 LGHDT and CDR2 YNNKEL (reference sequence). The V and J ends lost 0 bases and 1 base respectively, with 9 bases between them. The CDR3 is CASSQDGAGNTEAFF. The CDR3 region has the DNA TGTGCCAGCAGCCAAGATGGTGCAGGGAACACTGAAGCTTTCTTT.

Of note for this clone: At one end, the junction sequence differs from germline, possibly due to a read error. The chain recombines TRBV2 with TRBJ1-4; 11 bases agree with TRBD1. The CDR3 has 11 amino acids. Germline CDR1 is SNHLY and CDR2 is FYNNEI. CDR3 residues: CASRGGDRGIF. CDR3 DNA: TGTGCCAGCAGAGGGGGGGACAGGGGGATTTTT.

This clone was recorded once. The V and J genes are TRBV5-8 and TRBJ1-1, with 9 bases fitting TRBD1. From germline, CDR1 is SGHTS and CDR2 YDEGEE. Trimming cost V 4 bases and J 10 bases; bases outside gene matches: 11. The CDR3 spans 14 residues. CDR3 loop: CASSPEGQGGLAFF. CDR3 coding DNA: TGTGCCAGCAGCCCGGAGGGACAGGGAGGGCTAGCTTTCTTT.

This rearrangement joins TRBV30 to TRBJ1-6; TRBD1 matches 7 bases. Unmatched junction bases numbered 5, after V lost 0 bases and J lost 9 bases. CDR3 size: 14 residues. In germline, CDR1 is GTSNPN, CDR2 SVGIG (reference sequence). The CDR3 reads CAWSVGTEASPLHF. In DNA, the CDR3 is TGTGCCTGGAGTGTAGGGACAGAGGCTTCACCCCTCCACTTT.

The rearrangement links TRBV11-2 to TRBJ1-2; no firm D call. Trimming left V 5 bases short and J 0 bases short, with 16 bases between. The CDR3 has 16 residues. The germline V gene has CDR1 SGHAT and CDR2 FQNNGV. The CDR3 region is CASSAVISDPNYGYTF. For the CDR3, the DNA is TGTGCCAGCAGCGCGGTAATCTCCGATCCTAACTATGGCTACACCTTC.

This clone showed up just a few times. The chain links TRBV27 to TRBJ1-2; 9 nucleotides align to TRBD1. J gave up 4 bases and V 2 bases, and 8 bases lay outside the gene matches. Germline CDR1 and CDR2: MNHEY and SMNVEV (reference sequence). This CDR3 spans 16 amino acids. The CDR3 coding sequence is TGTGCCAGCAGTTTAAGGGGACAGGGTGCGGTCTATGGCTACACCTTC. Protein product: CASSLRGQGAVYGYTF.

This chain uses TRBV7-8 with TRBJ1-1; D not certain. The CDR3 is made up of 14 amino acids. Germline values: CDR1 SGHVS, CDR2 FQNEAQ. Between the trimmed V and J ends, which lost 0 bases and 0 bases, there was a span of 5 bases. The CDR3 here is CASSLAGVNTEAFF. The CDR3 DNA sequence: TGTGCCAGCAGCTTAGCTGGAGTGAACACTGAAGCTTTCTTT.

The rearrangement links TRBV2 to TRBJ2-1, with TRBD2 identical over 15 bases. The CDR3 runs 18 residues. Germline CDR1 SNHLY, CDR2 FYNNEI. V gave up 5 bases and J gave up 8 bases; unmatched junction bases: 13. CDR3 loop: CASSRTRGLAGGRDEQFF. CDR3 DNA sequence: TGTGCCAGCAGTAGAACACGCGGACTAGCGGGGGGGCGCGATGAGCAGTTCTTC.

V usage is TRBV5-6 and J usage is TRBJ2-7; D ambiguous. V was pared by 4 bases and J by 0 bases, with 5 bases between. The CDR3 has 12 amino acids. Germline assignment: CDR1 SGHDT and CDR2 YYEEEE. CDR3 loop: CASSGSSYEQYF. The CDR3 bases are TGTGCCAGCAGCGGTAGCTCCTACGAGCAGTACTTC.

This rearrangement joins TRBV7-2 to TRBJ2-1; D possibly corresponds to TRBD2 (6 bases). This CDR3 is 16 amino acids long. Trimming took off 0 bases at V and 9 bases at J, with 18 bases between the two ends. Germline V gene sequence: CDR1 SGHTA, CDR2 FQGNSA. The CDR3 loop reads CASSLAGLAPLSEQFF. CDR3 nucleotides: TGTGCCAGCAGCTTAGCGGGACTCGCTCCCCTCAGTGAGCAGTTCTTC.

The chain links TRBV3-1 (or the pseudogene TRBV3-2) to TRBJ1-6; maybe TRBD1 (5 bases). Per the germline V gene, CDR1 is LGHDT and CDR2 is YNNKEL (reference sequence). The CDR3 loop spans 15 amino acids. V was pared by 1 base and J by 7 bases, with 11 bases between. The CDR3 coding sequence is TGTGCCAGCAGCCAAGTGCAGGGTGGCAATTCACCCCTCCACTTT. Encoded protein: CASSQVQGGNSPLHF.

The chain uses TRBV25-1 and TRBJ1-2; D remains ambiguous. Germline-derived CDR1 and CDR2 are MGHDK and SYGVNS. Trimming removed 6 bases at V and 0 bases at J, with 14 bases between. This CDR3 has 15 amino acids. CDR3 sequence (DNA): TGTGCCAGCAGCTACTCCGGGTCGGCTAACTATGGCTACACCTTC. It yields the protein CASSYSGSANYGYTF.

V is TRBV5-1 and J is TRBJ1-1; 7 nucleotides match TRBD1. This CDR3 region has 13 residues. V shed 4 bases and J 6 bases; nucleotides not matched to a gene: 6. Germline assignment: CDR1 SGHRS and CDR2 YFSETQ. The CDR3 is CASSRQGGPEAFF. Here the CDR3 DNA reads TGCGCCAGCAGCCGCCAGGGGGGCCCTGAAGCTTTCTTT.

The V gene is TRBV7-2, the J gene TRBJ1-5, with a tentative D call TRBD1 (5 bases). Trimming removed 5 bases from V and 5 bases from J, with 10 bases in between. The germline CDR1 and CDR2 sequences are SGHTA and FQGNSA. The CDR3 is 13 amino acids. The CDR3 is CASSLDTYQPQHF. CDR3 sequence (DNA): TGTGCCAGCAGCCTGGACACCTATCAGCCCCAGCATTTT.

The CDR3 DNA sequence: TGTGCCAGCAGCGACACAGCGGATCAAGGGCTCTATGGCTACACCTTC. It encodes CASSDTADQGLYGYTF. The chain joins TRBV3-1 (or the pseudogene TRBV3-2) to TRBJ1-2; D unresolved. This CDR3 is built from 16 residues. Germline CDR1 and CDR2: LGHDT and YNNKEL (reference sequence). V shed 5 bases and J shed 4 bases, with 20 bases lying between them.

The chain uses TRBV7-2 and TRBJ1-5, with 8 bases fitting TRBD1. Germline-derived CDR1 and CDR2 are SGHTA and FQGNSA. The CDR3 consists of 14 residues. With 3 bases clipped from V and 3 bases from J, the junction kept 1 base outside the gene matches. The CDR3 region has the DNA TGTGCCAGCAGCTTGGACAGGGCCAATCAGCCCCAGCATTTT. Translating gives CASSLDRANQPQHF.